The clone carrying this TCR beta chain was detected only once. Antigen unknown. These data are taken from a study of blood T cells in healthy people across ages. Using a J-beta primer mix together with a sample-barcoded 5' primer, a second PCR was run for about 6 to 11 cycles. In TCRdb, the 5' RACE reads were re-called with MiXCR into one record per CDR3 protein. The repertoire includes about a million distinct CDR3 sequences, just over 50% of them detected once, and roughly a fifth sits in the top ten. The germline V gene encodes CDR1 SGHTA and CDR2 FQGNSA. V was clipped by 2 bases and J by 8 bases, with 15 bases between them. The CDR3 runs to 14 residues. Regarding the study as a whole: Naive CD4+ cell counts and diversity both ran higher in long-lived than in aged donors. Lack of knowledge of donor CMV status possibly confounded expanded clonotype changes.

The clonotype was recovered from an older woman in good health. The sample consisted of blood. V usage is TRBV7-2 and J usage is TRBJ1-2; D might be TRBD1 (5 bases). CDR3 residues: CASSLFLPDTGYTF. The CDR3 DNA reads TGTGCCAGCAGCTTATTCCTCCCGGACACCGGCTACACCTTC.